A selection of T cell receptor beta chains follows, all from one sample in a study of T cell responses to AZD1222 COVID-19 vaccine. Profiling relied on immunoSEQ multiplex PCR, and the TCRdb table lists in-frame clones only, not all of them. The data contain approximately 180,000 clones, approximately 90% of them singletons. The source was peripheral blood, collected on day 0 of AZD1222 vaccination. These receptors came from an adult in good health. CDR3s include the opening cysteine and the closing phenylalanine or tryptophan. A D gene is named only where the DNA matches it firmly. A clone size is listed for some rows: how often the clone was seen (once, few, many), or a class if it is expanded.

TRBV18	NA	NA	TRBJ2-1	CASSPGLSYNEQFF	TGTGCCAGCTCACCAGGACTTTCCTACAATGAGCAGTTCTTC
TRBV9	NA	NA	TRBJ2-5	CASSPGDTGWETQYF	TGTGCCAGCAGCCCAGGGGACACCGGGTGGGAGACCCAGTACTTC
TRBV28	TRBD2	NA	TRBJ2-3	CASSLGLASTDTQYF	TGTGCCAGCAGTCTAGGACTAGCGAGCACAGATACGCAGTATTTT
TRBV30	NA	NA	TRBJ2-5	CAWSGFVGRETQYF	TGTGCCTGGAGTGGGTTTGTGGGACGGGAGACCCAGTACTTC
TRBV6-1	NA	NA	TRBJ1-5	CASSESDMGVIQPQHF	TGTGCCAGCAGTGAATCGGATATGGGTGTGATTCAGCCCCAGCATTTT
TRBV24-1	TRBD2	NA	TRBJ2-3	CATRVSETSGSCTDTQYF	TGTGCCACCAGGGTCTCTGAAACTAGCGGGAGTTGCACAGATACGCAGTATTTT
TRBV29-1	NA	NA	TRBJ2-7	CSVRGGLSYEQYF	TGCAGCGTTCGCGGCGGCCTCTCCTACGAGCAGTACTTC
TRBV9	NA	once	TRBJ2-2	CASSVGTTNTGELFF	TGTGCCAGCAGCGTAGGGACTACGAACACCGGGGAGCTGTTTTTT
TRBV18	NA	NA	TRBJ2-3	CASSPRRTDTQYF	TGTGCCAGCTCACCACGGAGGACAGATACGCAGTATTTT
TRBV9	NA	NA	TRBJ2-5	CASSVTGTPWQETQYF	TGTGCCAGCAGCGTGACTGGGACTCCATGGCAAGAGACCCAGTACTTC
TRBV19	NA	NA	TRBJ1-4	CASSLTLAMYGEKLFF	TGTGCCAGTAGTCTCACCCTGGCTATGTATGGTGAAAAACTGTTTTTT
TRBV6-4	NA	NA	TRBJ2-7	CASSWDSGYEQYF	TGTGCCAGCAGTTGGGACTCCGGCTACGAGCAGTACTTC
TRBV15	TRBD1	once	TRBJ1-1	CATSREGQAHPNTEAFF	TGTGCCACCAGCAGAGAGGGACAGGCTCATCCGAACACTGAAGCTTTCTTT
TRBV7-9	NA	NA	TRBJ1-3	CASSSPSARSGNTIYF	TGTGCCAGCAGCTCCCCGAGCGCCCGCTCTGGAAACACCATATATTTT
TRBV5-1	NA	NA	TRBJ1-3	CASKTAASGNTIYF	TGCGCCAGCAAAACGGCGGCCTCTGGAAACACCATATATTTT
TRBV4-1	NA	NA	TRBJ1-2	CASSQPREGNYGYTF	TGCGCCAGCAGCCAACCCAGGGAGGGAAACTATGGCTACACCTTC
TRBV5-1	NA	NA	TRBJ2-5	CASSFNRQETQYF	TGCGCCAGCAGCTTTAACAGACAAGAGACCCAGTACTTC
TRBV2	TRBD1	NA	TRBJ1-2	CASSEDRVYGYTF	TGTGCCAGCAGTGAGGACAGGGTGTATGGCTACACCTTC
TRBV18	NA	NA	TRBJ2-7	CASSPPIPPYEQYF	TGTGCCAGCTCACCACCGATCCCTCCCTACGAGCAGTACTTC
TRBV5-1	TRBD2	NA	TRBJ2-3	CASSLRSTSGSFTDTQYF	TGCGCCAGCAGCTTGCGGAGCACTAGCGGGAGTTTTACAGATACGCAGTATTTT
TRBV19	NA	NA	TRBJ1-1	CASGKGETEAFF	TGTGCCTCAGGGAAGGGTGAAACTGAAGCTTTCTTT
TRBV11-2	NA	once	TRBJ2-1	CASSLVGIDEQFF	TGTGCCAGCAGCTTAGTGGGGATCGATGAGCAGTTCTTC
TRBV7-8	TRBD2	NA	TRBJ2-1	CASSFPGPSGSGSYNEQFF	TGTGCCAGCAGCTTCCCAGGTCCTAGCGGGAGTGGGTCCTACAATGAGCAGTTCTTC
TRBV18	TRBD1	few	TRBJ1-2	CASSSYDRGRSALYGYTF	TGTGCCAGCTCATCATATGACAGGGGGAGGAGTGCGCTCTATGGCTACACCTTC
TRBV7-2	TRBD1	NA	TRBJ2-7	CASSFTGVYEQYF	TGTGCCAGCAGCTTTACAGGGGTCTACGAGCAGTACTTC
TRBV19	NA	few	TRBJ2-7	CASTPEGVSRQYF	TGTGCCAGTACCCCAGAGGGGGTTAGCAGACAGTACTTC
TRBV18	NA	NA	TRBJ1-2	CASSPGRGVHYGYTF	TGTGCCAGCTCCCCAGGAAGAGGGGTCCACTATGGCTACACCTTC
TRBV28	NA	NA	TRBJ1-2	CASSQRGGTGYTF	TGTGCCAGCAGCCAGAGGGGGGGAACCGGCTACACCTTC
TRBV27	NA	NA	TRBJ2-7	CASSFDATYEQYF	TGTGCCAGCAGCTTTGACGCAACCTACGAGCAGTACTTC
TRBV7-2	NA	NA	TRBJ1-1	CASSLTRENTEAFF	TGTGCCAGCAGCTTAACCAGGGAGAACACTGAAGCTTTCTTT
TRBV11-2	NA	once	TRBJ1-3	CASRSHASVGNTIYF	TGTGCCAGCAGGTCTCACGCGTCTGTTGGAAACACCATATATTTT
TRBV5-4	TRBD1	NA	TRBJ1-1	CASSAGQGARGTEAFF	TGTGCCAGCAGCGCGGGACAGGGGGCGCGAGGGACTGAAGCTTTCTTT
TRBV19	NA	NA	TRBJ1-2	CASSEVHRHYGYTF	TGTGCCAGTAGTGAAGTTCACCGACACTATGGCTACACCTTC
TRBV2	NA	NA	TRBJ1-1	CASTDGRYNTEAFF	TGTGCCAGCACTGACGGGCGGTACAACACTGAAGCTTTCTTT
TRBV20-1	NA	NA	TRBJ2-2	CSASYDGRYTGELFF	TGCAGTGCTAGTTACGACGGGCGCTACACCGGGGAGCTGTTTTTT
TRBV21-1	NA	NA	TRBJ1-2	CASSKVSFRGYGYTF	TGTGCCAGCAGCAAAGTTTCCTTTCGAGGCTATGGCTACACCTTC
TRBV7-2	TRBD1	NA	TRBJ2-2	CASSFGQGNTGELFF	TGTGCCAGCAGCTTTGGACAGGGGAACACCGGGGAGCTGTTTTTT
TRBV5-4	TRBD2	NA	TRBJ2-7	CASSLLTSGTSYEQYF	TGTGCCAGCAGCTTGTTGACTAGCGGGACCTCCTACGAGCAGTACTTC
TRBV9	NA	NA	TRBJ1-1	CASSFGRMNTEAFF	TGTGCCAGCAGCTTCGGACGGATGAACACTGAAGCTTTCTTT
TRBV2	TRBD2	NA	TRBJ2-7	CASSLTSGRRGAKYEQYF	TGTGCCAGCAGTCTGACTAGCGGGAGAAGGGGGGCCAAATACGAGCAGTACTTC
TRBV19	NA	NA	TRBJ1-1	CASSPHRAGAFF	TGTGCCAGTAGCCCCCATCGGGCCGGAGCTTTCTTT